What follows are 28 T cell receptor beta chains derived from one specimen sequenced in a study of glioma-infiltrating T cells. The iRepertoire nested amplicon-rescue multiplex PCR amplified TCR alpha and beta CDR3s from RNA. TCRdb analysed the multiplex PCR reads with MiXCR anew, one entry per CDR3 protein. The repertoire consists of over 80,000 distinct CDR3 sequences, with 35% to 50% occurring once and the leading ten covering 35% to 40%. The sequenced sample was glioma tissue, nonneoplastic brain tissue, or PBMCs (not recorded which). These TCRs come from a human donor with low-grade glioma or glioblastoma, undergoing nonglioma brain surgery, or in good health (not recorded which).

This clonotype was observed once. The chain couples TRBV6-2 or TRBV6-3 to TRBJ2-3; 7 positions agree with TRBD1. The V segment lost 6 bases and the J segment 1 base; nucleotides outside the gene matches: 7. The CDR3 covers 15 residues. Germline CDR1 reads MNHEY; CDR2 reads SVGEGT. The CDR3 protein is CASRTTGKGTDTQYF. Here the CDR3 DNA reads TGTGCCAGCAGAACGACAGGGAAGGGCACAGATACGCAGTATTTT.

This clonotype was found many times. V is TRBV11-1 and J is TRBJ1-5; 9 bases are a match to TRBD1. V dropped 5 bases and J dropped 0; count of bases not matched to a gene: 14. The germline V gene encodes CDR1 SGHAT and CDR2 FQDESV (reference sequence). The CDR3 sequence is 19 residues long. CDR3 DNA sequence: TGTGCCAGCAGCATTAACGGGACAGGGAGGTACTATAGCAATCAGCCCCAGCATTTT. Its translation: CASSINGTGRYYSNQPQHF.

As regards this clonotype: With a much larger clone just one base away, this may be a read error. This likely comes from a read error, as the CDR3 has no conserved phenylalanine or tryptophan at its end. V usage is TRBV29-1 and J usage is TRBJ1-5, with D possibly matching TRBD1 (5 bases). The CDR3 totals 13 residues. V gave up 6 bases and J gave up 4 bases, with 13 bases separating them. CDR1 and CDR2 (germline): SQVTM, ANQGSEA. The CDR3 spells CSVADMGNQPQHS. The CDR3 coding sequence is TGCAGCGTGGCGGACATGGGGAATCAGCCCCAGCATTCT.

This clonotype was counted many times. The rearrangement uses TRBV7-2 and TRBJ1-1, with D possibly matching TRBD1 (5 bases). The CDR3 runs 13 residues. Germline loops: CDR1 SGHTA, CDR2 FQGNSA. V was cut by 5 bases and J by 7 bases, with 14 bases left in between. CDR3 loop: CASSRGTGLEAFF. The CDR3 nucleotides are TGTGCCAGCAGCCGAGGGACGGGCCTTGAAGCTTTCTTT.

The chain uses TRBV6-2 or TRBV6-3 and TRBJ2-1, with D tentatively TRBD2 (6 bases). Trimming cost V 9 bases and J 2 bases, with 14 bases left between them. CDR3 length: 14 residues. Germline loops: CDR1 MNHEY, CDR2 SVGEGT. The CDR3: CASYPRGTYNEQFF. CDR3 DNA: TGTGCCAGTTATCCGCGGGGTACCTACAATGAGCAGTTCTTC.

Note on this clonotype: A junction end diverges from the germline sequence, so it may reflect a read error. The chain recombines TRBV6-6 with TRBJ1-4; D unclear. The CDR3 totals 15 residues. From germline, CDR1 is MNHNY and CDR2 SVGAGI (reference sequence). The CDR3: CASRATGATNDKLFF. CDR3 nucleotides: TGTGCCAGCAGGGCTACTGGCGCAACTAATGACAAACTGTTTTTT.

This clonotype has ten or more counts. The chain recombines TRBV5-1 with TRBJ2-2; possible D gene TRBD2, 5 bases. CDR3 length: 13 residues. The germline V gene has CDR1 SGHRS and CDR2 YFSETQ. V dropped 7 bases and J dropped 3 bases, with 10 bases sitting between them. The CDR3 protein is CASLLGDTGELFF. The CDR3 DNA reads as TGCGCCAGCTTACTAGGTGACACCGGGGAGCTGTTTTTT.

Remarks on this clonotype: Being one base from a much bigger clone, this may be a read error. The rearrangement uses TRBV29-1 and TRBJ1-4, with 9 bases fitting TRBD1. Per the germline V gene, CDR1 is SQVTM and CDR2 is ANQGSEA. The CDR3 loop spans 13 amino acids. DNA of the CDR3: TGCAGCGTTGGAGGACAGGGGAATGGAAAACTGTTTTTT. This translates into CSVGGQGNGKLFF.

The genes are TRBV7-9 and TRBJ2-7, with 8 nucleotides matching TRBD2. The J segment lost 5 bases and the V segment lost 5 bases, leaving 14 bases of the junction unmatched. CDR1 is SEHNR and CDR2 is FQNEAQ in the germline V gene (reference sequence). This CDR3 contains 16 residues. CDR3 residues: CASSINAGTRSNEQYF. The CDR3 DNA is TGTGCCAGCAGCATTAACGCCGGGACTAGAAGCAACGAGCAGTACTTC.

This clonotype turned up a few times. This rearrangement joins TRBV30 to TRBJ2-5, with TRBD2 identical over 11 bases. The CDR3 is made up of 17 amino acids. The junction had 11 bases not matched to a gene; V was cut back by 3 bases and J by 2 bases. CDR1 is GTSNPN, CDR2 SVGIG, per germline (reference sequence). For the CDR3, the DNA is TGTGCCTGGAGCCCGTTGGGTCTAGCGGGAGGACAAGAGACCCAGTACTTC. Protein: CAWSPLGLAGGQETQYF. Complete variable domain (other parts from reference TRBV30 and TRBJ2-5): SQTIHQWPATLVQPVGSPLSLECTVEGTSNPNLYWYRQAAGRGLQLLFYSVGIGQISSEVPQNLSASRPQDRQFILSSKKLLLSDSGFYLCAWSPLGLAGGQETQYFGPGTRLLVL.

This clonotype was picked up many times. This chain joins TRBV14 and TRBJ2-5; TRBD1 matches 7 bases. The CDR3 spans 16 residues. CDR1 is SGHDN and CDR2 is FVKESK in the germline V gene. With 3 bases clipped from V and 4 bases from J, the junction kept 11 bases outside the gene matches. The CDR3 nucleotides read TGTGCCAGCAGCCACCGGGACAGAGTAACGCCAGAGACCCAGTACTTC. Translated, it gives CASSHRDRVTPETQYF.

This clonotype was observed at least ten times. The chain links TRBV9 to TRBJ2-5; TRBD2 agrees at 7 bases. The V gene's germline CDR1 is SGDLS and CDR2 YYNGEE. The CDR3 contains 15 residues. V lost 1 base to trimming and J lost 5 bases; unmatched junction nucleotides: 8. CDR3 residues: CASSVRGGSDETQYF. The CDR3 coding sequence is TGTGCCAGCAGCGTACGGGGAGGGTCGGACGAGACCCAGTACTTC.

The chain is built from TRBV7-9 and TRBJ1-5; 8 bases are shared with TRBD1. The trim removed 8 bases at V and 2 bases at J, leaving 2 bases unmatched. In germline, CDR1 is SEHNR, CDR2 FQNEAQ (reference sequence). The CDR3 consists of 13 residues. The chain's CDR3 is CASETGGNQPQHF. The CDR3 region has the DNA TGTGCCAGCGAGACAGGGGGCAATCAGCCCCAGCATTTT. Combining the CDR3 with reference TRBV7-9 and TRBJ1-5 gives the whole variable domain DTGVSQNPRHKITKRGQNVTFRCDPISEHNRLYWYRQTLGQGPEFLTYFQNEAQLEKSRLLSDRFSAERPKGSFSTLEIQRTEQGDSAMYLCASETGGNQPQHFGDGTRLSIL.

This clonotype was picked up a small number of times. The genes are TRBV18 and TRBJ2-3, with TRBD2 matching 11 bases. J gave up 3 bases and V 4 bases, and 9 bases lay outside the gene matches. The CDR3 loop spans 17 amino acids. Germline CDR1 KGHSH, CDR2 LQKENI. This CDR3 is CASSRDLAGGGTDTQYF. The CDR3 nucleotides are TGTGCCAGCTCACGGGATCTAGCGGGAGGAGGAACAGATACGCAGTATTTT.

This clonotype was recorded many times. The gene calls are TRBV5-4 and TRBJ1-2; 7 bases agree with TRBD1. CDR3 length: 13 amino acids. V lost 2 bases, J lost 4 bases, and 2 bases stayed unmatched. CDR1 SGHNT and CDR2 YYREEE come from the germline V gene (reference sequence). The CDR3 coding sequence is TGTGCCAGCAGCTTCGACAGGGCCTATGGCTACACCTTC. Its translation: CASSFDRAYGYTF.

The chain is built from TRBV27 and TRBJ2-7; TRBD2 agrees at 13 bases. The CDR3 consists of 16 residues. V lost 6 bases, J lost 2 bases, and 7 bases stayed unmatched. Germline CDR1 MNHEY, CDR2 SMNVEV (reference sequence). CDR3 in DNA: TGTGCCAGCAGGAGACTAGCGGGGGGTCTCCCCTACGAGCAGTACTTC. Amino acid sequence: CASRRLAGGLPYEQYF.

This clonotype was counted ten times or more. The chain recombines TRBV30 with TRBJ1-1; no reliable D call. CDR3 length equals 13 residues. CDR1 GTSNPN and CDR2 SVGIG come from the germline V gene (reference sequence). Trimming removed 5 bases from V and 3 bases from J, with 13 bases in between. CDR3 sequence reads: CAWGKTSDTEAFF. CDR3 DNA sequence: TGTGCCTGGGGGAAAACATCCGACACTGAAGCTTTCTTT.

The sample holds many counts of this clonotype. The J gene is TRBJ2-1, the V gene TRBV29-1, with TRBD1 matching 8 bases. Germline V gives CDR1 SQVTM, CDR2 ANQGSEA. V lost 5 bases to trimming and J lost 6 bases; unmatched junction nucleotides: 6. The CDR3 runs 13 residues. This CDR3 reads CSVTGQGGNEQFF. DNA of the CDR3: TGCAGCGTTACCGGACAGGGCGGCAATGAGCAGTTCTTC.

This clonotype was recorded many times. This sequence joins TRBV28 and TRBJ2-5, with D uncertain. Germline V gives CDR1 MDHEN, CDR2 SYDVKM. The V and J ends lost 1 base and 5 bases respectively, with 14 bases between them. The CDR3 runs 15 residues. CDR3 sequence (DNA): TGTGCCAGCAGTTTATCTGGAGCCCTAGGCGAGACCCAGTACTTC. It encodes CASSLSGALGETQYF.

In the case of this clonotype: The junction departs from the called germline gene at one end, perhaps through a read error. J is TRBJ2-1 and V is TRBV20-1; a weak D match, TRBD2 (5 bases). The germline V gene has CDR1 DFQATT and CDR2 SNEGSKA (reference sequence). The CDR3 has 14 residues. CDR3 DNA sequence: TGCAGTGCCAGATGGGGAGCGAAGTACAATGAGCAGCTCTTC. Its translation is CSARWGAKYNEQLF.

A single count supports this clonotype. Lacking the conserved final phenylalanine or tryptophan, this CDR3 likely reflects a read error. The rearrangement links TRBV20-1 to TRBJ1-2; D unclear. V was cut by 5 bases and J by 2 bases, with 18 bases left in between. The CDR3 sequence is 15 residues long. Germline loops: CDR1 DFQATT, CDR2 SNEGSKA (reference sequence). The CDR3 loop is CSALKAVARNYGYTL. The CDR3 DNA follows: TGCAGTGCTCTCAAAGCCGTGGCCAGGAACTATGGCTACACCCTC.

This clonotype was detected ten times or more. The V call is TRBV11-2, the J call TRBJ2-2; D unresolved. The germline V gene has CDR1 SGHAT and CDR2 FQNNGV. There are 14 residues in the CDR3. V was pared by 5 bases and J by 5 bases, with 12 bases between. CDR3 bases: TGTGCCAGCAGCCCGCGAGCTGGAACCGGGGAGCTGTTTTTT. Translation: CASSPRAGTGELFF.

In the case of this clonotype: An end of the junction differs from the germline gene, which may be a read error. The chain is built from TRBV9 and TRBJ2-2, with D hard to call. CDR1 is SGDLS, CDR2 YYNGEE, per germline. This CDR3 region has 15 residues. This chain's CDR3 is CASRVGGLAAGELFF. The DNA of the CDR3 is TGTGCCAGCAGAGTAGGTGGGCTGGCTGCCGGGGAGCTGTTTTTT. Drawing the rest from reference TRBV9 and TRBJ2-2, the complete variable domain is DSGVTQTPKHLITATGQRVTLRCSPRSGDLSVYWYQQSLDQGLQFLIQYYNGEERAKGNILERFSAQQFPDLHSELNLSSLELGDSALYFCASRVGGLAAGELFFGEGSRLTVL.

This clonotype is categorized as medium-sized. The genes are TRBV27 and TRBJ2-5, with 13 bases matching TRBD2. Looked up from germline, CDR1 is MNHEY and CDR2 is SMNVEV (reference sequence). The CDR3 spans 14 residues. The trim removed 11 bases at V and 1 base at J, leaving 4 bases unmatched. CDR3 nucleotides: TGTGCCGAGGGGACTAGCGGGGTCCAAGAGACCCAGTACTTC. Translated, it gives CAEGTSGVQETQYF.

A single count supports this clonotype. Given a much more abundant clone one base away, this may be a read error. The CDR3 DNA is TGCAGCGTTGAAGCAACAGGGCGGTACGAGGAGCAGTACTTC. It specifies CSVEATGRYEEQYF. The chain couples TRBV29-1 to TRBJ2-7; possible D gene TRBD1, 6 bases. CDR3 length: 14 amino acids. Trimming stripped 1 base from V and 7 bases from J, with 17 bases between. The germline V gene encodes CDR1 SQVTM and CDR2 ANQGSEA.

A remark on this clonotype: The CDR3 ends on some other residue instead of the conserved phenylalanine or tryptophan, so this is likely a read error. V and J are TRBV2 and TRBJ1-2; no clear D gene. The germline V gene encodes CDR1 SNHLY and CDR2 FYNNEI. V lost 1 base and J lost 4, with 7 bases in between. The CDR3 length is 13 residues. CDR3 sequence: CASSEDASYGYTL. As DNA, the CDR3 is TGTGCCAGCAGTGAAGATGCTAGCTATGGCTACACCTTA.

As for this clonotype: This clone may be a read error of a much larger clone one base away. The V and J genes are TRBV27 and TRBJ2-1; the D gene is possibly TRBD2 (6 bases). Germline-derived CDR1 and CDR2 are MNHEY and SMNVEV (reference sequence). V shed 4 bases and J shed 10 bases, with 17 bases lying between them. The CDR3 covers 14 residues. CDR3 sequence: CASSSFSGVGEQFF. The CDR3 DNA reads as TGTGCCAGCAGTTCTTTTTCGGGGGTTGGGGAGCAGTTCTTC.

On this clonotype itself: A much larger clone differs from this one at a single base, so this may be a read error. J is TRBJ1-1 and V is TRBV7-9; no definite D call. V was clipped by 5 bases and J by 0 bases, with 13 bases between them. CDR3 size: 15 residues. In germline, CDR1 is SEHNR, CDR2 FQNEAQ (reference sequence). The CDR3 nucleotides are TGTGCCAGCAGCGCCCGCGGCCTCATGAACACTGAAGCTTTCTTT. It yields the protein CASSARGLMNTEAFF.